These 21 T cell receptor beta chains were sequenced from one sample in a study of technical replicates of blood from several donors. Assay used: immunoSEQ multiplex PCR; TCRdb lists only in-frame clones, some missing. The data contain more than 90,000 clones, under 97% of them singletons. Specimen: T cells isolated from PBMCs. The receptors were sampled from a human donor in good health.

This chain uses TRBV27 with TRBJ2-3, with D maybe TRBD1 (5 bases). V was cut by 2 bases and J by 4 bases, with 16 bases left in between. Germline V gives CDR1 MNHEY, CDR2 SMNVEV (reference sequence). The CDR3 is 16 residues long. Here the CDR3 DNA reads TGTGCCAGCAGTTTAAGACAGAAGATACTCGCAGATACGCAGTATTTT. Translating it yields CASSLRQKILADTQYF.

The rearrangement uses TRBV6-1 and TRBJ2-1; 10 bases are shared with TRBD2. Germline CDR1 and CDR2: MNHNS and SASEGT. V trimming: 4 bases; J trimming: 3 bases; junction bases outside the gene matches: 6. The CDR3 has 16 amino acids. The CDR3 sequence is CASSGPASGSYNEQFF. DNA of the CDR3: TGTGCCAGCAGTGGTCCGGCTAGCGGGAGCTACAATGAGCAGTTCTTC.

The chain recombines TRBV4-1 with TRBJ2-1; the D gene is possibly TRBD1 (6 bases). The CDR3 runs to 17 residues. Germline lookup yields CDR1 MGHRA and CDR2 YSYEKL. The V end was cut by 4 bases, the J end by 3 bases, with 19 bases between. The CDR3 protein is CASSLPTLRDNYNEQFF. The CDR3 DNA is TGCGCCAGCAGCCTGCCTACGCTCCGGGACAACTACAATGAGCAGTTCTTC.

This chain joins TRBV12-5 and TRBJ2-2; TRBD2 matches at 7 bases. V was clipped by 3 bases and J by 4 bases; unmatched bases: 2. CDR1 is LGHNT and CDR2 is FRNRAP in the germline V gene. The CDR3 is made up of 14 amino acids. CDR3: CASGLGGSTGELFF. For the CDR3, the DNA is TGTGCTAGTGGTTTAGGCGGGAGCACCGGGGAGCTGTTTTTT.

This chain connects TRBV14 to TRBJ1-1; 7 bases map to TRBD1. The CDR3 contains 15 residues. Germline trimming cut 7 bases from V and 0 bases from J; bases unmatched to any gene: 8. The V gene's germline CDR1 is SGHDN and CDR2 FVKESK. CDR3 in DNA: TGTGCCAGCATCAAGACAGGGCTCATGAACACTGAAGCTTTCTTT. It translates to CASIKTGLMNTEAFF.

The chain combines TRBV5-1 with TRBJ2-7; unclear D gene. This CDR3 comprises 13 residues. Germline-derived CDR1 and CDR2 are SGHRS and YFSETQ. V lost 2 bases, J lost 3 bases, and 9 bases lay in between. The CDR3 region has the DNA TGCGCCAGCAGCTTCCGGAACAGCTACGAGCAGTACTTC. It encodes CASSFRNSYEQYF. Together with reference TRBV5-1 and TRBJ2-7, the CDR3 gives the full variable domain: KAGVTQTPRYLIKTRGQQVTLSCSPISGHRSVSWYQQTPGQGLQFLFEYFSETQRNKGNFPGRFSGRQFSNSRSEMNVSTLELGDSALYLCASSFRNSYEQYFGPGTRLTVT.

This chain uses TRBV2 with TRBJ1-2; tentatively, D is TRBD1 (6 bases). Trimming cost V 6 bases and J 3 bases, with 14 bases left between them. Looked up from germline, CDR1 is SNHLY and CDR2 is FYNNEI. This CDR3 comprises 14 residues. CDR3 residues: CASRNNRVDYGYTF. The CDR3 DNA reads TGTGCCAGCAGGAATAACAGGGTCGACTATGGCTACACCTTC. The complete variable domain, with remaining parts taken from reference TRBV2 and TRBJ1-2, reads EPEVTQTPSHQVTQMGQEVILRCVPISNHLYFYWYRQILGQKVEFLVSFYNNEISEKSEIFDDQFSVERPDGSNFTLKIRSTKLEDSAMYFCASRNNRVDYGYTFGSGTRLTVV.

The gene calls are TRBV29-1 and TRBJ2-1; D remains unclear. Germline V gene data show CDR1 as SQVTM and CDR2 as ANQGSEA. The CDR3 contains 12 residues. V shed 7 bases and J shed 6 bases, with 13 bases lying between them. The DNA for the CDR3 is TGCAGCGGCCAGTTGACGGGCAATGAGCAGTTCTTC. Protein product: CSGQLTGNEQFF.

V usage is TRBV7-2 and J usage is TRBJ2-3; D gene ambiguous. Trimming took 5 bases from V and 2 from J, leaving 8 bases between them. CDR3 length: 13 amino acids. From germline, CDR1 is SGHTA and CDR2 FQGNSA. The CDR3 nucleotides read TGTGCCAGCAGCACCCCCTACACAGATACGCAGTATTTT. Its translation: CASSTPYTDTQYF.

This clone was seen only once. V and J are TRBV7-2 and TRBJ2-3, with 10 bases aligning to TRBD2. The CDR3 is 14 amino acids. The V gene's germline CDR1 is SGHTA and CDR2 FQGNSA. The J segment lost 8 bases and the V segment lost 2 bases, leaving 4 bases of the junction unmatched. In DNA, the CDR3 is TGTGCCAGCAGCTTACCTAGCGGGGGAGGTACGCAGTATTTT. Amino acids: CASSLPSGGGTQYF. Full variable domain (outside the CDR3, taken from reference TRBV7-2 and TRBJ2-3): GAGVSQSPSNKVTEKGKDVELRCDPISGHTALYWYRQSLGQGLEFLIYFQGNSAPDKSGLPSDRFSAERTGGSVSTLTIQRTQQEDSAVYLCASSLPSGGGTQYFGPGTRLTVL.

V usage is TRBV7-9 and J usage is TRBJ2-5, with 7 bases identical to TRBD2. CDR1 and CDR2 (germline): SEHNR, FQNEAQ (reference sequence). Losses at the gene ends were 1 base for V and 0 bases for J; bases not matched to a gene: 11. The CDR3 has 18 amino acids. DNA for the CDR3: TGTGCCAGCAGCTTAGTGCCAATAGCGGGCCGGTACCAAGAGACCCAGTACTTC. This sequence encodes CASSLVPIAGRYQETQYF. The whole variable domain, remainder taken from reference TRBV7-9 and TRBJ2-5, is DTGVSQNPRHKITKRGQNVTFRCDPISEHNRLYWYRQTLGQGPEFLTYFQNEAQLEKSRLLSDRFSAERPKGSFSTLEIQRTEQGDSAMYLCASSLVPIAGRYQETQYFGPGTRLLVL.

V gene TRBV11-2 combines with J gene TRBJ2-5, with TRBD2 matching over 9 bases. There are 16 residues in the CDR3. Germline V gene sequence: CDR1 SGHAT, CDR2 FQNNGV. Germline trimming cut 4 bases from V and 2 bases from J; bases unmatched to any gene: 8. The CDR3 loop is CASSSIPTSGQETQYF. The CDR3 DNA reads TGTGCCAGCAGCTCCATCCCGACTAGCGGTCAAGAGACCCAGTACTTC.

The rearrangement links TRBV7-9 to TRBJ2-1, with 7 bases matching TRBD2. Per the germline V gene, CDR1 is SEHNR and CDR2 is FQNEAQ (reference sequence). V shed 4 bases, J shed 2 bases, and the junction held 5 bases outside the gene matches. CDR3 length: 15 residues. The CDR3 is CASSSLAAPYNEQFF. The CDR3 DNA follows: TGTGCCAGCAGCTCCCTAGCGGCCCCCTACAATGAGCAGTTCTTC.

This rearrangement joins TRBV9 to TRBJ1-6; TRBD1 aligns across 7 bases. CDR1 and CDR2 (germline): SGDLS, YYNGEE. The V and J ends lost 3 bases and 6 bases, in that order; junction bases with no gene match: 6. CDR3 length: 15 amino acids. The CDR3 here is CASSGRQGSNSPLHF. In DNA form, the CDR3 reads TGTGCCAGCAGCGGGAGACAGGGCTCTAATTCACCCCTCCACTTT.

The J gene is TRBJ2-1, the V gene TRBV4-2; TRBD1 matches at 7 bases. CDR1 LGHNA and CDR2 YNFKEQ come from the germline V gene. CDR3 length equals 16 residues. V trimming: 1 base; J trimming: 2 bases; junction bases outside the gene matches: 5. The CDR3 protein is CASSQVGTVTYNEQFF. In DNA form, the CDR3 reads TGTGCCAGCAGCCAAGTTGGGACAGTAACCTACAATGAGCAGTTCTTC.

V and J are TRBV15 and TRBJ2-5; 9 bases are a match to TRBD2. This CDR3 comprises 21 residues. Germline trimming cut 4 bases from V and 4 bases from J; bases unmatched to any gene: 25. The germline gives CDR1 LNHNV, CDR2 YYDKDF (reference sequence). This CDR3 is CATSTTRTPGLALIGAETQYF. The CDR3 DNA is TGTGCCACCAGCACAACAAGAACCCCGGGACTAGCATTGATTGGGGCAGAGACCCAGTACTTC.

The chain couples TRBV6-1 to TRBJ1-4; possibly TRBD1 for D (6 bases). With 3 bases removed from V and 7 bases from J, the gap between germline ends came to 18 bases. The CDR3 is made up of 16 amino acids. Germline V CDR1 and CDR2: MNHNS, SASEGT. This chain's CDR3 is CASSEQLMGAREKLFF. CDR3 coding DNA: TGTGCCAGCAGTGAGCAGCTAATGGGGGCGCGTGAAAAACTGTTTTTT.

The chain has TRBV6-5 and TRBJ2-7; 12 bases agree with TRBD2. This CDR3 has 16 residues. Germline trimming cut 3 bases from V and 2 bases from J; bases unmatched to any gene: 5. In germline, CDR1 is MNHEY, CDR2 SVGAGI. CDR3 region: CASSYATSGGAYEQYF. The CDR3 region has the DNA TGTGCCAGCAGTTATGCGACTAGCGGGGGTGCCTACGAGCAGTACTTC.

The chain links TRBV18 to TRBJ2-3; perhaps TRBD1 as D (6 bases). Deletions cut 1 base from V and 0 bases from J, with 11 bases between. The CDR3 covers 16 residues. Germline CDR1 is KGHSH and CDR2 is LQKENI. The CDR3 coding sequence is TGTGCCAGCTCACCACTCGGACAGACTAGCACAGATACGCAGTATTTT. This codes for CASSPLGQTSTDTQYF.

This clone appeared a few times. Here the CDR3 reads CASSRTGTTEAFF. The CDR3 region has the DNA TGTGCCAGCAGCCGGACAGGGACCACTGAAGCTTTCTTT. This sequence joins TRBV9 and TRBJ1-1; 8 nucleotides agree with TRBD1. J was trimmed by 4 bases and V by 4 bases; bases with no gene match: 3. CDR1 and CDR2 from the germline V gene are SGDLS and YYNGEE. The CDR3 loop spans 13 amino acids.

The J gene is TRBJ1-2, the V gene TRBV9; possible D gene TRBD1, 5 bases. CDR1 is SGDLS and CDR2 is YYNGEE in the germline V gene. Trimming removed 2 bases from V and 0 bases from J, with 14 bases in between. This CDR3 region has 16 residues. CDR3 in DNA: TGTGCCAGCAGCGTCGAACAGACAGTCACTAACTATGGCTACACCTTC. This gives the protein CASSVEQTVTNYGYTF.